One and the same sample provided the 20 T cell receptor beta chains below, sequenced in a study of T cell responses to AZD1222 COVID-19 vaccine. TCRdb keeps only in-frame clones here, not all; method: immunoSEQ multiplex PCR. The sample yields more than 150,000 clones, approximately 90% seen once. The source was peripheral blood, collected on day 0 of AZD1222 vaccination. These receptors were obtained from an adult in good health.

The chain couples TRBV7-9 to TRBJ2-1; D remains ambiguous. CDR1 SEHNR and CDR2 FQNEAQ come from the germline V gene (reference sequence). Trimming removed 0 bases from V and 3 bases from J, with 9 bases in between. The CDR3 extends over 15 amino acids. CDR3 residues: CASSLARTNYNEQFF. CDR3 sequence (DNA): TGTGCCAGCAGCTTAGCGCGAACCAACTACAATGAGCAGTTCTTC. Full variable domain (rest looked up from reference TRBV7-9 and TRBJ2-1): DTGVSQNPRHKITKRGQNVTFRCDPISEHNRLYWYRQTLGQGPEFLTYFQNEAQLEKSRLLSDRFSAERPKGSFSTLEIQRTEQGDSAMYLCASSLARTNYNEQFFGPGTRLTVL.

The rearrangement joins TRBV19 to TRBJ1-2, with D unresolved. The germline V gene has CDR1 LNHDA and CDR2 SQIVND (reference sequence). Trimming stripped 0 bases from V and 5 bases from J, with 16 bases between. The CDR3 is 16 residues long. Written as DNA, the CDR3 is TGTGCCAGTAGTATAGACTCGGGGAGTAGAGGATATGGCTACACCTTC. Protein: CASSIDSGSRGYGYTF.

The CDR3 sequence is CASSQDGILSGGLIYNEQFF. In DNA, the CDR3 is TGCGCCAGCAGCCAAGATGGGATTCTGAGCGGGGGACTTATTTACAATGAGCAGTTCTTC. This rearrangement joins TRBV4-3 to TRBJ2-1; the match to TRBD2 covers 8 bases. After removal of 0 bases from V and 4 bases from J, the junction contained 17 bases not matched to a gene. Germline values: CDR1 LGHNA, CDR2 YSLEER. CDR3 size: 20 residues.

The CDR3 sequence is CASSASVLSYEQYF. For the CDR3, the DNA is TGTGCCAGCAGTGCTAGCGTCCTGAGCTACGAGCAGTACTTC. The chain carries TRBV2 and TRBJ2-7; D may be TRBD2 (6 bases). Per germline, CDR1 SNHLY and CDR2 FYNNEI. The V gene lost 4 bases and the J gene lost 3 bases, with 13 bases spanning the gap. This CDR3 contains 14 residues.

This clone has a handful of counts. The rearrangement joins TRBV30 to TRBJ1-5; D ambiguous. The V and J ends lost 2 bases and 6 bases respectively, with 11 bases between them. Germline CDR1 GTSNPN, CDR2 SVGIG (reference sequence). This CDR3 spans 13 amino acids. CDR3 region: CAWSHGVAQPQHF. The CDR3 bases are TGTGCCTGGAGTCACGGTGTTGCTCAGCCCCAGCATTTT.

This CDR3 reads CASSTRTRSPDTQYF. The CDR3 DNA reads as TGTGCCAGCAGCACCCGGACTAGATCCCCAGATACGCAGTATTTT. This chain links TRBV7-2 with TRBJ2-3, with 7 nucleotides matching TRBD2. The CDR3 spans 15 residues. V lost 5 bases and J lost 4; bases outside the gene matches: 9. The germline V gene has CDR1 SGHTA and CDR2 FQGNSA.

The chain carries TRBV7-2 and TRBJ2-1, with 9 positions matching TRBD2. The germline gives CDR1 SGHTA, CDR2 FQGNSA. This CDR3 is built from 17 residues. J was trimmed by 10 bases and V by 1 base; bases with no gene match: 14. The CDR3 region is CASSLDPRTAGGQEQFF. Written as DNA, the CDR3 is TGTGCCAGCAGCTTAGACCCACGTACTGCGGGAGGGCAAGAGCAGTTCTTC.

The chain carries TRBV29-1 and TRBJ1-2, with a tentative D call TRBD1 (5 bases). Trimming stripped 6 bases from V and 5 bases from J, with 19 bases between. The CDR3 has 14 residues. Germline V gene sequence: CDR1 SQVTM, CDR2 ANQGSEA. The CDR3 DNA sequence: TGCAGCGTGTCGACCCAGGGAAATGGATATGGCTACACCTTC. Encoded protein: CSVSTQGNGYGYTF. Drawing the rest from reference TRBV29-1 and TRBJ1-2, the complete variable domain is SAVISQKPSRDICQRGTSLTIQCQVDSQVTMMFWYRQQPGQSLTLIATANQGSEATYESGFVIDKFPISRPNLTFSTLTVSNMSPEDSSIYLCSVSTQGNGYGYTFGSGTRLTVV.

The J gene is TRBJ1-1, the V gene TRBV5-4; D not resolved. CDR3 length: 15 residues. V was cut by 2 bases and J by 0 bases, with 11 bases left in between. Germline CDR1 reads SGHNT; CDR2 reads YYREEE (reference sequence). The CDR3 sequence is CASSFGMRLNTEAFF. CDR3 bases: TGTGCCAGCAGCTTCGGAATGAGACTGAACACTGAAGCTTTCTTT.

The rearrangement links TRBV4-2 to TRBJ1-4, with D hard to call. CDR3 size: 16 residues. Trimming cost V 0 bases and J 2 bases, with 10 bases left between them. Germline V gene lookup returns CDR1 LGHNA and CDR2 YNFKEQ. CDR3 in DNA: TGTGCCAGCAGCCAAGATCGGGTAGGGACTAATGAAAAACTGTTTTTT. Translating it yields CASSQDRVGTNEKLFF.

The CDR3 reads CASTSEYNEQFF. The CDR3 region has the DNA TGTGCCAGCACTAGCGAATACAATGAGCAGTTCTTC. V usage is TRBV28 and J usage is TRBJ2-1, with a possible D match to TRBD2 (6 bases). V lost 7 bases, J lost 4 bases, and 8 bases lay in between. Germline V gene sequence: CDR1 MDHEN, CDR2 SYDVKM. This CDR3 contains 12 residues.

The V call is TRBV28, the J call TRBJ2-7; 8 nucleotides match TRBD2. V lost 6 bases and J lost 7; bases outside the gene matches: 8. The CDR3 contains 13 residues. Germline V gene sequence: CDR1 MDHEN, CDR2 SYDVKM. The DNA for the CDR3 is TGTGCCAGCAGCTGGCCGGGGGGGAAGGAGCAGTACTTC. As protein: CASSWPGGKEQYF.

The table lists this clone with a count of one. The chain has TRBV6-2 or TRBV6-3 and TRBJ2-2; TRBD1 might be the D (6 bases). Trimming stripped 4 bases from V and 0 bases from J, with 9 bases between. The CDR3 covers 15 residues. Germline assignment: CDR1 MNHEY and CDR2 SVGEGT. CDR3 region: CASSLQGPNTGELFF. Here the CDR3 DNA reads TGTGCCAGCAGTTTACAGGGTCCGAACACCGGGGAGCTGTTTTTT.

The genes are TRBV21-1 and TRBJ2-5; the tabulated D call, TRBD2, remains unverified against the DNA. TRBV21-1 represents a pseudogene. The CDR3 covers 14 residues. CDR3: CASSKGGGMETQYF. Here the CDR3 DNA reads TGTGCCAGCAGCAAAGGGGGGGGCATGGAGACCCAGTACTTC.

Here the CDR3 DNA reads TGTGCCTGGAGTGCAACAGGGGCCCAGCCCCAGCATTTT. The encoded protein is CAWSATGAQPQHF. The J gene is TRBJ1-5, the V gene TRBV30; 7 bases are shared with TRBD1. V was pared by 1 base and J by 7 bases, with 4 bases of the junction left unmatched. This CDR3 comprises 13 residues. Germline V lookup: CDR1 GTSNPN, CDR2 SVGIG (reference sequence).

The chain joins TRBV6-5 to TRBJ1-2, with D perhaps TRBD1 (6 bases). The CDR3 has 16 amino acids. V shed 0 bases and J shed 8 bases, with 19 bases lying between them. Germline V gene lookup returns CDR1 MNHEY and CDR2 SVGAGI. The CDR3, as DNA: TGTGCCAGCAGTTACTCAATAATAGACAGGAATAACGGCTACACCTTC. Translating gives CASSYSIIDRNNGYTF.

This chain connects TRBV3-1 (or the pseudogene TRBV3-2) to TRBJ2-5; 9 positions agree with TRBD2. The germline gives CDR1 LGHDT, CDR2 YNNKEL (reference sequence). The V and J ends lost 6 bases and 5 bases, in that order; junction bases with no gene match: 16. The CDR3 sequence is 17 residues long. The CDR3 bases are TGTGCCAGCAGGCACTTTAACCGCGGGGGGGATCGGGAGACCCAGTACTTC. This codes for CASRHFNRGGDRETQYF.

The rearrangement joins TRBV30 to TRBJ1-2; 7 bases line up with TRBD1. Germline V gene sequence: CDR1 GTSNPN, CDR2 SVGIG (reference sequence). V shed 1 base and J 6 bases; nucleotides not matched to a gene: 17. The CDR3 consists of 17 residues. The CDR3 sequence: CAWSARGTAYKRHGYTF. CDR3 nucleotides: TGTGCCTGGAGTGCCCGTGGGACAGCCTATAAGAGACATGGCTACACCTTC.

The chain employs TRBV4-3 and TRBJ1-6; D perhaps matches TRBD1 (5 bases). CDR3 length: 18 residues. With 0 bases removed from V and 2 bases from J, the gap between germline ends came to 14 bases. CDR1 and CDR2 from the germline V gene are LGHNA and YSLEER. The CDR3 sequence: CASSQDPAGQTYNSPLHF. CDR3 nucleotide sequence: TGCGCCAGCAGCCAAGATCCGGCAGGGCAGACCTATAATTCACCCCTCCACTTT.

This clone was recorded only once. The V gene is TRBV29-1, the J gene TRBJ1-1; D may be TRBD1 (6 bases). Trimming removed 7 bases from V and 2 bases from J, with 11 bases in between. The CDR3 is 12 residues long. CDR1 and CDR2 from the germline V gene are SQVTM and ANQGSEA. The DNA for the CDR3 is TGCAGCGCCGACAGGTTTAACACTGAAGCTTTCTTT. This gives the protein CSADRFNTEAFF.